These 20 T cell receptor beta chains were all obtained from the same sample, sequenced in a study of blood T cell repertoires in COVID-19. Sequencing was performed with immunoSEQ multiplex PCR; in TCRdb, only in-frame clones are kept and a portion is missing. The sample yields 75,000 to 85,000 clones, around 80% seen once. The sequencing sample was made of peripheral blood. These receptors all stem from a human donor in a cohort sampled during active COVID-19.

The chain recombines TRBV25-1 with TRBJ1-2; D remains ambiguous. Trimming cost V 2 bases and J 10 bases, with 11 bases left between them. Per germline, CDR1 MGHDK and CDR2 SYGVNS. This CDR3 spans 12 amino acids. The CDR3 DNA follows: TGTGCCAGCAGTGAACTGAAAGGACTCTACACCTTC. Translation gives CASSELKGLYTF.

The rearrangement links TRBV5-4 to TRBJ1-5; TRBD1 matches at 7 bases. The germline V gene has CDR1 SGHNT and CDR2 YYREEE (reference sequence). The trim removed 0 bases at V and 5 bases at J, leaving 5 bases unmatched. This CDR3 is 15 amino acids long. Here the CDR3 DNA reads TGTGCCAGCAGCTTGGCCGGGACAGTTGATCAGCCCCAGCATTTT. It yields the protein CASSLAGTVDQPQHF. The full variable domain, completed using reference TRBV5-4 and TRBJ1-5, is ETGVTQSPTHLIKTRGQQVTLRCSSQSGHNTVSWYQQALGQGPQFIFQYYREEENGRGNFPPRFSGLQFPNYSSELNVNALELDDSALYLCASSLAGTVDQPQHFGDGTRLSIL.

The rearrangement links TRBV4-2 to TRBJ2-7, with 8 bases identical to TRBD2. The CDR3 runs to 16 residues. With 0 bases clipped from V and 0 bases from J, the junction kept 4 bases outside the gene matches. Germline V CDR1 and CDR2: LGHNA, YNFKEQ. For the CDR3, the DNA is TGTGCCAGCAGCCAAGAATCGACTAGCGCCTCCTACGAGCAGTACTTC. This gives the protein CASSQESTSASYEQYF.

The chain combines TRBV19 with TRBJ1-5; D gene unclear. V dropped 3 bases and J dropped 4 bases, with 16 bases sitting between them. In germline, CDR1 is LNHDA, CDR2 SQIVND (reference sequence). The length of the CDR3 is 16 residues. This CDR3 is CASSMLGLSRNQPQHF. Written as DNA, the CDR3 is TGTGCCAGTAGTATGCTAGGCCTTTCAAGGAATCAGCCCCAGCATTTT.

Concerning this clone itself: Mismatch with germline at one junction end may stem from a read error. The chain combines TRBV19 with TRBJ1-2; unclear D gene. This CDR3 region has 13 residues. CDR1 is LNHDA and CDR2 is SQIVND in the germline V gene (reference sequence). The CDR3 reads CASSHGGRPHKRF. CDR3 nucleotides: TGTGCCAGTAGTCACGGCGGCCGGCCCCACAAAAGATTC.

The chain combines TRBV7-2 with TRBJ2-7, with 13 bases lining up with TRBD2. Germline V gene lookup returns CDR1 SGHTA and CDR2 FQGNSA. This CDR3 region has 14 residues. V lost 7 bases, J lost 4 bases, and 4 bases stayed unmatched. In DNA, the CDR3 is TGTGCCAGCACGGGACTAGCGGGGCGATACGAGCAGTACTTC. Its translation is CASTGLAGRYEQYF.

The V call is TRBV30, the J call TRBJ1-2; D ambiguous. There are 11 residues in the CDR3. Looked up from germline, CDR1 is GTSNPN and CDR2 is SVGIG (reference sequence). Trimming removed 2 bases at V and 7 bases at J, with 8 bases between. The chain's CDR3 is CAWSPGGGYTF. Written as DNA, the CDR3 is TGTGCCTGGAGTCCGGGAGGTGGCTACACCTTC.

The genes are TRBV19 and TRBJ1-5; the D gene is possibly TRBD1 (5 bases). This CDR3 has 15 amino acids. The germline V gene has CDR1 LNHDA and CDR2 SQIVND (reference sequence). V was trimmed by 3 bases and J by 0 bases, leaving 9 bases between them. CDR3 in DNA: TGTGCCAGTAGTATCTGGGGGGTTAGCAATCAGCCCCAGCATTTT. It translates to CASSIWGVSNQPQHF. Based on the CDR3 plus reference TRBV19 and TRBJ1-5, the full variable domain is DGGITQSPKYLFRKEGQNVTLSCEQNLNHDAMYWYRQDPGQGLRLIYYSQIVNDFQKGDIAEGYSVSREKKESFPLTVTSAQKNPTAFYLCASSIWGVSNQPQHFGDGTRLSIL.

The V call is TRBV11-2, the J call TRBJ2-3; 9 nucleotides line up with TRBD2. Germline V gene sequence: CDR1 SGHAT, CDR2 FQNNGV. The CDR3 extends over 16 amino acids. Trimming at V came to 0 bases and at J to 4 bases, leaving 5 bases not matched to a gene. This CDR3 is CASSLDLAGYSDTQYF. DNA for the CDR3: TGTGCCAGCAGCTTAGATCTAGCGGGGTATTCAGATACGCAGTATTTT.

The CDR3 loop reads CASSLDQMGENTGELFF. The CDR3 DNA sequence: TGTGCCAGCAGCTTAGACCAAATGGGAGAGAACACCGGGGAGCTGTTTTTT. V is TRBV11-3 and J is TRBJ2-2; TRBD2 might be the D (5 bases). CDR1 SGHNT and CDR2 YENEEA come from the germline V gene. The CDR3 covers 17 residues. Between the trimmed V and J ends, which lost 0 bases and 1 base, there was a span of 12 bases.

J is TRBJ2-7 and V is TRBV19; a weak D match, TRBD1 (6 bases). V was cut by 6 bases and J by 1 base, with 19 bases left in between. Germline values: CDR1 LNHDA, CDR2 SQIVND (reference sequence). The CDR3 extends over 16 amino acids. For the CDR3, the DNA is TGTGCCAGTAGCCGAGCAGACACAGGGAGTTCCTACGAGCAGTACTTC. As protein: CASSRADTGSSYEQYF. The variable domain in full, with the rest retrieved from reference TRBV19 and TRBJ2-7, is DGGITQSPKYLFRKEGQNVTLSCEQNLNHDAMYWYRQDPGQGLRLIYYSQIVNDFQKGDIAEGYSVSREKKESFPLTVTSAQKNPTAFYLCASSRADTGSSYEQYFGPGTRLTVT.

This chain uses TRBV6-1 with TRBJ2-7; D not resolved. V lost 0 bases to trimming and J lost 4 bases, with 4 bases between them. Germline loops: CDR1 MNHNS, CDR2 SASEGT. This CDR3 region has 12 residues. The DNA of the CDR3 is TGTGCCAGCAGTGAAGCTAAATACGAGCAGTACTTC. Translation gives CASSEAKYEQYF.

This chain uses TRBV7-6 with TRBJ2-7; TRBD2 aligns across 8 bases. Unmatched junction bases numbered 7, after V lost 5 bases and J lost 7 bases. The CDR3 length is 13 residues. Germline CDR1 SGHVS, CDR2 FNYEAQ. The CDR3 DNA sequence: TGTGCCAGCAGCCGTCAGTCGGGGGGGGAGCAGTACTTC. It translates to CASSRQSGGEQYF.

The chain couples TRBV11-3 to TRBJ1-1; D is ambiguous. Germline CDR1 reads SGHNT; CDR2 reads YENEEA. V gave up 1 base and J gave up 3 bases, with 9 bases separating them. CDR3 length: 14 amino acids. The CDR3 nucleotides read TGTGCCAGCAGCTTAGCGTCTGGAGACACTGAAGCTTTCTTT. It specifies CASSLASGDTEAFF.

This sequence joins TRBV19 and TRBJ1-1, with TRBD1 as a possible D gene (6 bases). The ends were cut back, 5 bases at V and 2 bases at J, with 12 bases in the middle. Germline assignment: CDR1 LNHDA and CDR2 SQIVND (reference sequence). The CDR3 spans 14 residues. CDR3 loop: CASSSRTANTEAFF. CDR3 coding DNA: TGTGCCAGTAGTTCTCGGACAGCTAACACTGAAGCTTTCTTT.

The chain is built from TRBV18 and TRBJ2-7; 10 nucleotides agree with TRBD1. Germline assignment: CDR1 KGHSH and CDR2 LQKENI. With V trimmed by 0 bases and J by 5 bases, 10 bases remained unmatched. The CDR3 spans 17 residues. CDR3 residues: CASSPPVRQGARNEQYF. The CDR3, as DNA: TGTGCCAGCTCACCACCGGTTAGACAGGGGGCGCGCAACGAGCAGTACTTC.

The V gene is TRBV27, the J gene TRBJ1-1, with 8 bases fitting TRBD1. J was trimmed by 0 bases and V by 5 bases; bases with no gene match: 5. The CDR3 has 15 amino acids. CDR1 is MNHEY, CDR2 SMNVEV, per germline (reference sequence). In DNA, the CDR3 is TGTGCCAGCAGTCGATGGACAGGGCTGAACACTGAAGCTTTCTTT. Amino acids: CASSRWTGLNTEAFF.

V is TRBV11-2 and J is TRBJ2-7; possibly TRBD1 for D (5 bases). Per the germline V gene, CDR1 is SGHAT and CDR2 is FQNNGV. CDR3 length: 16 residues. V was cut by 0 bases and J by 2 bases, with 14 bases left in between. CDR3: CASSLEGQGLTYEQYF. The CDR3 region has the DNA TGTGCCAGCAGCTTAGAAGGTCAGGGTTTGACCTACGAGCAGTACTTC.

The rearrangement links TRBV11-2 to TRBJ2-7; D is undetermined. This CDR3 is 14 amino acids long. V was clipped by 0 bases and J by 2 bases, with 8 bases between them. The germline gives CDR1 SGHAT, CDR2 FQNNGV. The CDR3 nucleotides read TGTGCCAGCAGCTTAGATTCAGGCACCTACGAGCAGTACTTC. Translated, it gives CASSLDSGTYEQYF. Drawing the rest from reference TRBV11-2 and TRBJ2-7, the complete variable domain is EAGVAQSPRYKIIEKRQSVAFWCNPISGHATLYWYQQILGQGPKLLIQFQNNGVVDDSQLPKDRFSAERLKGVDSTLKIQPAKLEDSAVYLCASSLDSGTYEQYFGPGTRLTVT.

This chain joins TRBV7-8 and TRBJ2-7; 7 bases are shared with TRBD1. After removal of 4 bases from V and 4 bases from J, the junction contained 7 bases not matched to a gene. The CDR3 totals 14 residues. CDR1 and CDR2 from the germline V gene are SGHVS and FQNEAQ. The CDR3 region is CASSSSGGRYEQYF. CDR3 nucleotides: TGTGCCAGCAGCTCCTCAGGGGGTAGATACGAGCAGTACTTC.